The clone carrying this TCR gamma chain was seen only a few times. Its antigen is currently unknown. At the DNA level, this CDR3 is encoded by other sequences in the same sample as well. This CDR3 contains 12 residues. Germline CDR1 and CDR2: EGSTGY and YDSYTSSV. With 1 base clipped from V and 10 bases from J, the junction kept 7 bases outside the gene matches. The sample is drawn from a study of Vδ1+ human thymocytes. Points from the study as a whole: Thymic TRG and TRD repertoires appeared highly polyclonal, with Gaussian CDR3 length distributions.

Sequences come from RNA converted to cDNA by reverse transcription. Pooled V-gene forward primers with one constant-region reverse primer generated the CDR3 amplicons by multiplex PCR. TCRdb re-called the multiplex PCR reads via CATT. The sample lists 20,000 to 25,000 gamma-chain clones, 12% to 15% occurring once. The sequence was collected from a child under two years old who had congenital heart surgery. Sequencing input: Vdelta1+ gamma-delta thymocytes from the thymus. Subset noted: FACS-sorted CD3+ TCRalphabeta- TCRVdelta1+ TCRVdelta2- thymocytes. The chain uses TRGV4 and TRGJ1 or TRGJ2. CDR3 nucleotides: TGTGCCACCTGGGATGGACGAGACAAGAAACTCTTT. This translates into CATWDGRDKKLF.